Listed below are T cell receptor beta chains from one sample, sequenced in a study of cytomegalovirus exposure and HLA in healthy donors. Generated by immunoSEQ multiplex PCR, the TCRdb table keeps only in-frame clones and is missing some. Among under 170,000 clones listed, roughly 77% were seen once. The specimen sequenced was PBMCs. All receptors derive from a human donor in good health. The CDR3 runs from the conserved cysteine through the conserved F or W. D genes are given only for firm matches. Where a row states a size, it is once, few, many or the class of an expanded clone; other rows omit it.

D: .; V: TRBV30; length: 12; J: TRBJ2-7; size: .; DNA: TGTGCCTGGAGGGGCCCCGTCTTTGAGCAGTACTTC; CDR3: CAWRGPVFEQYF
D: TRBD1; V: TRBV7-9; length: 16; J: TRBJ1-1; size: .; DNA: TGTGCCAGCAGCTTAGCTCTGGACAGGAGGAACACTGAAGCTTTCTTT; CDR3: CASSLALDRRNTEAFF
D: TRBD1; V: TRBV29-1; length: 15; J: TRBJ1-3; size: few; DNA: TGCAGCGTTGAAGATGGACACAGGGGAGAAAACACCATATATTTT; CDR3: CSVEDGHRGENTIYF
D: TRBD2; V: TRBV7-9; length: 15; J: TRBJ2-1; size: .; DNA: TGTGCCAGCCGGGGGCTAGCGGGACGGCCCAATGAGCAGTTCTTC; CDR3: CASRGLAGRPNEQFF
D: TRBD1; V: TRBV12-5; length: 13; J: TRBJ1-4; size: .; DNA: TGTGCTACTGAGGGGGCCGGTAATGAAAAACTGTTTTTT; CDR3: CATEGAGNEKLFF
D: .; V: TRBV7-2; length: 14; J: TRBJ2-1; size: .; DNA: TGTGCCAGCAGCTTTAGTTTACCCTACAATGAGCAGTTCTTC; CDR3: CASSFSLPYNEQFF
D: .; V: TRBV5-1; length: 15; J: TRBJ2-7; size: .; DNA: TGCGCCAGCAGGGAAGGACTGTCGATACCCTACGAGCAGTACTTC; CDR3: CASREGLSIPYEQYF
D: TRBD1; V: TRBV6-6; length: 16; J: TRBJ1-2; size: once; DNA: TGTGCCAGCAATTCCCAGGGAGCGACAGGGTATACTGTCTACACCTTC; CDR3: CASNSQGATGYTVYTF
D: TRBD2; V: TRBV5-6; length: 15; J: TRBJ2-1; size: .; DNA: TGTGCCAGCAGCCGTTGGGGGGGCTCCTACAATGAGCAGTTCTTC; CDR3: CASSRWGGSYNEQFF
D: TRBD1; V: TRBV25-1; length: 14; J: TRBJ1-2; size: few; DNA: TGTGCCAGCAGTGCCTGGGACAGCAACTATGGCTACACCTTC; CDR3: CASSAWDSNYGYTF
D: TRBD2; V: TRBV9; length: 15; J: TRBJ2-7; size: .; DNA: TGTGCCAGCAGCGTAGGTGGCGGGACTACCTACGAGCAGTACTTC; CDR3: CASSVGGGTTYEQYF
D: .; V: TRBV28; length: 13; J: TRBJ2-7; size: .; DNA: TGTGCCAGCAGTTTTTCGGGAAACTACGAGCAGTACTTC; CDR3: CASSFSGNYEQYF
D: TRBD1; V: TRBV19; length: 18; J: TRBJ1-5; size: .; DNA: TGTGCCAGTAGTTCGACCGGGACAGGGGAGGTGAGCAATCAGCCCCAGCATTTT; CDR3: CASSSTGTGEVSNQPQHF
D: TRBD2; V: TRBV5-4; length: 14; J: TRBJ2-7; size: .; DNA: TGTGCCAGCAGCTTGGGACTAGCGGGAGACGAGCAGTACTTC; CDR3: CASSLGLAGDEQYF
D: .; V: TRBV27; length: 14; J: TRBJ1-4; size: .; DNA: TGTGCCAGCAGTTTGGCCGCAACTAATGAAAAACTGTTTTTT; CDR3: CASSLAATNEKLFF
D: .; V: TRBV2; length: 13; J: TRBJ2-5; size: .; DNA: TGTGCCACCACTCCTCTGAGGCAAGAGACCCAGTACTTC; CDR3: CATTPLRQETQYF
D: TRBD1; V: TRBV5-1; length: 16; J: TRBJ2-7; size: .; DNA: TGCGCCAGCAGCTTCCCAGGACAGGGGAGTTACAACGAGCAGTACTTC; CDR3: CASSFPGQGSYNEQYF
D: .; V: TRBV13; length: 16; J: TRBJ1-5; size: .; DNA: TGTGCCAGCAGCCCAGGAGGCCCCGGCGCGGGGCAGCCCCAGCATTTT; CDR3: CASSPGGPGAGQPQHF
D: TRBD1; V: TRBV12-5; length: 16; J: TRBJ2-6; size: .; DNA: TGTGCTAGTGGTTTGGAACAGGGGTCTGGGGCCAACGTCCTGACTTTC; CDR3: CASGLEQGSGANVLTF
D: .; V: TRBV7-3; length: 13; J: TRBJ2-2; size: .; DNA: TGTGCCAGCAGCCCAGTGCCCACCGGGGAGCTGTTTTTT; CDR3: CASSPVPTGELFF
D: TRBD1; V: TRBV18; length: 14; J: TRBJ2-1; size: .; DNA: TGTGCCAGCTCAGCGACAGGGGGCGCATCTGAGCAGTTCTTC; CDR3: CASSATGGASEQFF
D: TRBD2; V: TRBV2; length: 16; J: TRBJ2-2; size: few; DNA: TGTGCCAGAAGAACTAGCGGAAGATCGAACACCGGGGAGCTGTTTTTT; CDR3: CARRTSGRSNTGELFF
D: TRBD1; V: TRBV7-3; length: 15; J: TRBJ2-2; size: .; DNA: TGTGCCAGCAGCTCGGACAGGGCGCGAGGTGGGGAGCTGTTTTTT; CDR3: CASSSDRARGGELFF
D: TRBD2; V: TRBV5-4; length: 15; J: TRBJ2-3; size: .; DNA: TGTGCCAGCAGCTTAAGGGCTAGCGGGAAGGATACGCAGTATTTT; CDR3: CASSLRASGKDTQYF
D: .; V: TRBV5-6; length: 14; J: TRBJ2-5; size: .; DNA: TGTGCCAGCAGCTTGGGTTCTCTAGCGGAGACCCAGTACTTC; CDR3: CASSLGSLAETQYF
D: TRBD2; V: TRBV27; length: 11; J: TRBJ2-7; size: .; DNA: TGTGCCAGCAGTTGGGGGGGAGCGCAGTACTTC; CDR3: CASSWGGAQYF
D: .; V: TRBV4-3; length: 15; J: TRBJ2-2; size: few; DNA: TGCGCCAGCAGCCAAGATGGACAATACACCGGGGAGCTGTTTTTT; CDR3: CASSQDGQYTGELFF
D: TRBD1; V: TRBV25-1; length: 18; J: TRBJ2-6; size: few; DNA: TGTGCCAGCAGTGAATCCCAGGGGGCAGGGGCTGGGGCCAACGTCCTGACTTTC; CDR3: CASSESQGAGAGANVLTF